This TCR beta chain was documented in a study of CD8 T cells in Susac syndrome. Whole-study results and caveats: CD4+ repertoires of Susac syndrome patients lacked detectable clonal expansion.

This clonotype was picked up one time. Its specificity is unknown. High-throughput TCR beta sequencing covered peripheral CD8+ and CD4+ T cells. While CD8+ and CD4+ T cells were isolated negatively, TEMRA cells were enriched by FACS. Random hexamers served to reverse transcribe roughly 0.5 to 1 ug RNA. From the immunoSEQ multiplex PCR reads, TCRdb called clonotypes with MiXCR, one entry per CDR3 protein. The table records about 150,000 distinct CDR3 sequences, about 96% of them present only once. The V end was cut by 1 base, the J end by 6 bases, with 10 bases between. Germline CDR1 reads SEHNR; CDR2 reads FQNEAQ (reference sequence). The CDR3 has 14 amino acids.

The specimen was CD4+ T cells from PBMCs. The receptor comes from a human donor with Susac syndrome. This chain connects TRBV7-9 to TRBJ2-1, with D unclear. CDR3 in DNA: TGTGCCAGCAGCTTAGGAGGCGTCGGCAATGAGCAGTTCTTC. It specifies CASSLGGVGNEQFF.